The subject of this entry is one T cell receptor (beta chain). Clones were sequenced by immunoSEQ multiplex PCR, and TCRdb holds only the in-frame ones, with some missing. The repertoire holds fewer than 100,000 clones, with approximately 93% as singletons. This sample is drawn from a study of siplizumab effects on memory and regulatory T cells. Germline CDR1 MNHEY, CDR2 SMNVEV (reference sequence). Trimming pared 4 bases from V and 0 bases from J, leaving 8 bases between. This CDR3 region has 14 residues. Material: non-Treg CD4+ T cells sorted from blood. The sequence was obtained from a human donor in good health. The chain combines TRBV27 with TRBJ2-3; D gene ambiguous. CDR3 bases: TGTGCCAGCAGTTGGCTATCTAGCACAGATACGCAGTATTTT. It encodes CASSWLSSTDTQYF.